Shown below are 29 T cell receptor beta chains from a single sample sequenced in a study of T cell changes during pregnancy in multiple sclerosis. Clones were read by immunoSEQ multiplex PCR, and TCRdb kept only the in-frame ones, dropping some. Found here are about 92,000 clones, roughly 92% of them singletons; the top ten hold around 2.5%. The sample consisted of peripheral blood, taken in the first trimester of pregnancy. The receptors shown here come from a female donor with multiple sclerosis, enrolled in a pregnancy study.

About this clone itself: One end of the junction is discordant with germline, which a read error may explain. The gene calls are TRBV10-3 and TRBJ2-5; D may be TRBD1 (5 bases). The CDR3 runs 13 residues. Per germline, CDR1 ENHRY and CDR2 SYGVKD. The CDR3 loop reads CATSRREFETQYF. The CDR3, as DNA: TGTGCCACCAGTCGCAGGGAATTTGAGACCCAGTACTTC.

The rearrangement links TRBV27 to TRBJ2-6, with no clear D. Per the germline V gene, CDR1 is MNHEY and CDR2 is SMNVEV (reference sequence). Trimming took 3 bases from V and 2 from J, leaving 8 bases between them. CDR3 length: 15 amino acids. CDR3 sequence: CASSLRLAGANVLTF. The CDR3 DNA sequence: TGTGCCAGCAGTTTGCGTCTGGCTGGGGCCAACGTCCTGACTTTC. Using reference TRBV27 and TRBJ2-6 for the parts outside the CDR3, the full variable domain is EAQVTQNPRYLITVTGKKLTVTCSQNMNHEYMSWYRQDPGLGLRQIYYSMNVEVTDKGDVPEGYKVSRKEKRNFPLILESPSPNQTSLYFCASSLRLAGANVLTFGAGSRLTVL.

The gene calls are TRBV6-5 and TRBJ1-1; 7 bases are a match to TRBD1. V lost 0 bases, J lost 0 bases, and 4 bases stayed unmatched. The V gene's germline CDR1 is MNHEY and CDR2 SVGAGI. CDR3 length equals 16 residues. The chain's CDR3 is CASSYSGDSLNTEAFF. The CDR3 DNA is TGTGCCAGCAGTTACTCGGGGGACAGCCTGAACACTGAAGCTTTCTTT.

Concerning this clone itself: At the DNA level, this CDR3 is encoded by other sequences in the same sample as well. CDR3 bases: TGCAGCGTCGAGGACAGGGTCTATGGCTACACCTTC. Translating gives CSVEDRVYGYTF. The rearrangement uses TRBV29-1 and TRBJ1-2; 8 bases match TRBD1. CDR1 and CDR2 (germline): SQVTM, ANQGSEA. V trimming: 6 bases; J trimming: 4 bases; junction bases outside the gene matches: 4. The CDR3 contains 12 residues.

The CDR3: CAISEGGLVTDTQYF. The DNA of the CDR3 is TGTGCCATCAGTGAGGGGGGACTAGTCACAGATACGCAGTATTTT. This chain links TRBV10-3 with TRBJ2-3; TRBD2 agrees at 8 bases. This CDR3 has 15 residues. With 2 bases clipped from V and 2 bases from J, the junction kept 3 bases outside the gene matches. The germline gives CDR1 ENHRY, CDR2 SYGVKD.

A single count supports this clone. The J gene is TRBJ2-1, the V gene TRBV7-8; D unresolved. Germline assignment: CDR1 SGHVS and CDR2 FQNEAQ. V lost 5 bases and J 10 bases, leaving 9 bases between the germline ends. The CDR3 is made up of 11 amino acids. CDR3 amino acids: CASSLKQEQFF. The CDR3 DNA sequence: TGTGCCAGCAGCCTTAAGCAAGAGCAGTTCTTC.

A few counts support this clone. The chain couples TRBV13 to TRBJ1-1, with D possibly matching TRBD1 (6 bases). V lost 5 bases, J lost 1 base, and 11 bases lay in between. This CDR3 has 14 amino acids. CDR1 PRHDT and CDR2 FYEKMQ come from the germline V gene (reference sequence). The CDR3 DNA reads as TGTGCCAGCAGCACCGGGACACCGAACACTGAAGCTTTCTTT. Translation gives CASSTGTPNTEAFF.

The rearrangement links TRBV5-1 to TRBJ2-2, with TRBD2 matching 13 bases. The V gene's germline CDR1 is SGHRS and CDR2 YFSETQ. The trim removed 0 bases at V and 7 bases at J, leaving 6 bases unmatched. The CDR3 extends over 17 amino acids. The CDR3 bases are TGCGCCAGCAGCTTGGCCGGACTAGCGGGAGAGGTCGGGGAGCTGTTTTTT. Translating gives CASSLAGLAGEVGELFF.

In its sample, this clone was seen once. V usage is TRBV6-6 and J usage is TRBJ2-1; TRBD2 matches 10 bases. Germline V CDR1 and CDR2: MNHNY, SVGAGI (reference sequence). The CDR3 is 16 residues long. V lost 5 bases to trimming and J lost 8 bases; unmatched junction nucleotides: 12. Written as DNA, the CDR3 is TGTGCCAGCAGTCCCCTAGCGGGAGCGGGTGGTGATGAGCAGTTCTTC. This encodes CASSPLAGAGGDEQFF.

The chain has TRBV2 and TRBJ2-3, with 8 bases lining up with TRBD2. This CDR3 spans 14 amino acids. V shed 10 bases, J shed 1 base, and the junction held 7 bases outside the gene matches. Germline CDR1 reads SNHLY; CDR2 reads FYNNEI. CDR3 sequence: CATERETGTDTQYF. DNA of the CDR3: TGTGCCACGGAGCGGGAGACTGGCACAGATACGCAGTATTTT.

The rearrangement joins TRBV19 to TRBJ2-7; 13 bases map to TRBD2. After removal of 8 bases from V and 2 bases from J, the junction contained 18 bases not matched to a gene. Germline lookup yields CDR1 LNHDA and CDR2 SQIVND (reference sequence). There are 19 residues in the CDR3. The CDR3 DNA sequence: TGTGCCAGTTGGGGCCCCGGGACTAGCGGGATCTGGGGTCCCTACGAGCAGTACTTC. This gives the protein CASWGPGTSGIWGPYEQYF.

The genes are TRBV30 and TRBJ1-1; D unresolved. Trimming left V 1 base short and J 1 base short, with 10 bases between. The germline V gene has CDR1 GTSNPN and CDR2 SVGIG (reference sequence). The CDR3 is 14 residues long. The CDR3 is CAWSDSNPNTEAFF. The CDR3 region has the DNA TGTGCCTGGAGTGACTCGAATCCGAACACTGAAGCTTTCTTT. Variable domain in full (rest from reference TRBV30 and TRBJ1-1): SQTIHQWPATLVQPVGSPLSLECTVEGTSNPNLYWYRQAAGRGLQLLFYSVGIGQISSEVPQNLSASRPQDRQFILSSKKLLLSDSGFYLCAWSDSNPNTEAFFGQGTRLTVV.

The J gene is TRBJ2-7, the V gene TRBV5-4; D is perhaps TRBD1 (5 bases). Per germline, CDR1 SGHNT and CDR2 YYREEE (reference sequence). V lost 3 bases and J 5 bases, leaving 15 bases between the germline ends. The length of the CDR3 is 14 residues. The CDR3 DNA reads TGTGCCAGCAGCTCGGACGGTAGGGGTAACGAGCAGTACTTC. It is translated as CASSSDGRGNEQYF.

V is TRBV19 and J is TRBJ2-3; 7 bases are shared with TRBD1. Trimming at V came to 0 bases and at J to 2 bases, leaving 8 bases not matched to a gene. This CDR3 has 17 amino acids. Germline V gives CDR1 LNHDA, CDR2 SQIVND (reference sequence). The CDR3: CASSIDHRGSFTDTQYF. The CDR3 DNA is TGTGCCAGTAGTATAGACCACAGGGGCTCTTTCACAGATACGCAGTATTTT.

The chain uses TRBV7-3 and TRBJ2-2; a possible D gene is TRBD1 (6 bases). The ends were cut back, 5 bases at V and 6 bases at J, with 16 bases in the middle. CDR3 length equals 15 residues. The germline V gene has CDR1 SGHTA and CDR2 FQGTGA. CDR3 loop: CASSPYFRGSGELFF. CDR3 sequence (DNA): TGTGCCAGCAGCCCATACTTCAGGGGATCCGGGGAGCTGTTTTTT. The full variable domain, rest sourced from reference TRBV7-3 and TRBJ2-2, is GAGVSQTPSNKVTEKGKYVELRCDPISGHTALYWYRQSLGQGPEFLIYFQGTGAADDSGLPNDRFFAVRPEGSVSTLKIQRTERGDSAVYLCASSPYFRGSGELFFGEGSRLTVL.

Notes on this clone: The junction and the germline gene differ at one end; a read error may be behind it. V gene TRBV11-2 combines with J gene TRBJ1-4; D gene ambiguous. Germline CDR1 is SGHAT and CDR2 is FQNNGV. The CDR3 consists of 11 residues. The CDR3 DNA reads TGTGCCAGCAGCTTAGAGAACACGTTACAATTT. Translated, it gives CASSLENTLQF.

The rearrangement uses TRBV19 and TRBJ2-7, with D possibly TRBD2 on 6 matching bases. Germline V gene lookup returns CDR1 LNHDA and CDR2 SQIVND (reference sequence). Trimming took 5 bases from V and 3 from J, leaving 8 bases between them. The CDR3 loop spans 12 amino acids. CDR3 nucleotides: TGTGCCAGTAGTCCCGGGAGCTACGAGCAGTACTTC. It codes for CASSPGSYEQYF.

This clone was picked up a small number of times. This chain uses TRBV10-3 with TRBJ2-3, with TRBD2 matching over 12 bases. Per the germline V gene, CDR1 is ENHRY and CDR2 is SYGVKD. The CDR3 length is 16 residues. V shed 4 bases, J shed 2 bases, and the junction held 4 bases outside the gene matches. The CDR3 region is CAISGTSGAVTDTQYF. The CDR3 DNA reads TGTGCCATCAGTGGGACTAGCGGGGCGGTCACAGATACGCAGTATTTT.

This clone was detected a few times. The V gene is TRBV5-1, the J gene TRBJ2-1; 12 bases fit TRBD2. Germline-derived CDR1 and CDR2 are SGHRS and YFSETQ. J gave up 9 bases and V 4 bases, and 8 bases lay outside the gene matches. The CDR3 consists of 15 residues. CDR3 loop: CASSNGLAGQGEQFF. CDR3 DNA: TGCGCCAGCAGCAACGGACTAGCGGGACAGGGTGAGCAGTTCTTC.

Here the CDR3 DNA reads TGTGCCAGCAGCCAGCCAGGGGGCCCCATAACCGACACTGAAGCTTTCTTT. Translated: CASSQPGGPITDTEAFF. The chain employs TRBV14 and TRBJ1-1; TRBD1 matches 8 bases. With 3 bases clipped from V and 3 bases from J, the junction kept 12 bases outside the gene matches. CDR3 length: 17 amino acids. Germline V gives CDR1 SGHDN, CDR2 FVKESK.

This chain connects TRBV29-1 to TRBJ2-5; 9 bases agree with TRBD1. The CDR3 spans 15 residues. After removal of 0 bases from V and 3 bases from J, the junction contained 5 bases not matched to a gene. Per germline, CDR1 SQVTM and CDR2 ANQGSEA. The CDR3 loop is CSVEDNRGRKETQYF. As DNA, the CDR3 is TGCAGCGTTGAAGACAACAGGGGGCGAAAAGAGACCCAGTACTTC.

The rearrangement links TRBV5-1 to TRBJ2-1, with a tentative D call TRBD1 (5 bases). Germline V CDR1 and CDR2: SGHRS, YFSETQ. This CDR3 is 12 amino acids long. With 9 bases removed from V and 9 bases from J, the gap between germline ends came to 16 bases. Here the CDR3 DNA reads TGCGCCACCGAGCCAGGGCAGCGTGAGCAGTTCTTC. Translating it yields CATEPGQREQFF.

This chain uses TRBV6-1 with TRBJ1-1; TRBD1 aligns across 9 bases. Unmatched junction bases numbered 4, after V lost 4 bases and J lost 4 bases. In germline, CDR1 is MNHNS, CDR2 SASEGT. This CDR3 comprises 14 residues. As DNA, the CDR3 is TGTGCCAGCAGTGGTACAGGGGGCTCCACTGAAGCTTTCTTT. Protein product: CASSGTGGSTEAFF.

The CDR3 coding sequence is TGTGCCAGCAGTGAAGCTGGGAGAGGGCCTTCCGAGCAGTACTTC. Translation: CASSEAGRGPSEQYF. This chain links TRBV25-1 with TRBJ2-7; TRBD2 is a possible D gene (5 bases). The CDR3 extends over 15 amino acids. Germline CDR1 and CDR2: MGHDK and SYGVNS. The germline V and J ends were trimmed by 2 bases and 6 bases, with 17 bases remaining between them.

This clone showed up just once. The chain recombines TRBV10-3 with TRBJ2-7; 9 nucleotides line up with TRBD2. The germline V gene has CDR1 ENHRY and CDR2 SYGVKD. The V segment lost 4 bases and the J segment 2 bases; nucleotides outside the gene matches: 9. This CDR3 contains 16 residues. CDR3: CAISAVGLAGTYEQYF. The CDR3 nucleotides read TGTGCCATCAGTGCCGTGGGTCTAGCGGGGACCTACGAGCAGTACTTC.

The chain uses TRBV11-2 and TRBJ1-4; tentative D call: TRBD1 (5 bases). This CDR3 comprises 14 residues. The germline CDR1 and CDR2 sequences are SGHAT and FQNNGV. V was clipped by 3 bases and J by 6 bases, with 11 bases between them. The CDR3 loop is CASSFGGQHEKLFF. CDR3 nucleotide sequence: TGTGCCAGCAGCTTCGGGGGTCAACATGAAAAACTGTTTTTT.

The chain links TRBV7-2 to TRBJ1-5; D remains unclear. V gave up 5 bases and J gave up 1 base, with 12 bases separating them. CDR1 SGHTA and CDR2 FQGNSA come from the germline V gene. The CDR3 runs 15 residues. CDR3 region: CASSPGPGSNQPQHF. The CDR3, as DNA: TGTGCCAGCAGCCCAGGCCCGGGGAGCAATCAGCCCCAGCATTTT.

This clone was seen more than once but under ten times. This sequence joins TRBV6-1 and TRBJ2-1; no clear D. Between the trimmed V and J ends, which lost 2 bases and 6 bases, there was a span of 8 bases. The germline CDR1 and CDR2 sequences are MNHNS and SASEGT. The CDR3 has 13 amino acids. In DNA, the CDR3 is TGTGCCAGCAGTGAACGGCAGGCCAATGAGCAGTTCTTC. Translated: CASSERQANEQFF.

This rearrangement joins TRBV27 to TRBJ2-1, with D possibly being TRBD2 (6 bases). The CDR3 length is 12 residues. V was pared by 3 bases and J by 11 bases, with 11 bases between. In germline, CDR1 is MNHEY, CDR2 SMNVEV (reference sequence). CDR3 DNA: TGTGCCAGCAGTTTTGGAGGGAATAAGCAGTTCTTC. It encodes CASSFGGNKQFF.